The sequence of this TCR beta chain was determined in a study of blood T cell repertoires in COVID-19. J was trimmed by 5 bases and V by 1 base; bases with no gene match: 8. The length of the CDR3 is 16 residues. CDR1 and CDR2 from the germline V gene are SGDLS and YYNGEE. Here immunoSEQ multiplex PCR was the method, and the copy in TCRdb shows in-frame clones only, minus some. Counted here are fewer than 250,000 clones, around 79% occurring once; the ten biggest clones make up around an eighth. Sequencing was performed on peripheral blood. This sequence originates from a woman between 45 and 60 years old with acute or convalescent COVID-19. This chain uses TRBV9 with TRBJ2-1; 8 bases agree with TRBD2. The CDR3 nucleotides are TGTGCCAGCAGCGTAATAGGTACTAGCGGTGACAATGAGCAGTTCTTC. Protein sequence: CASSVIGTSGDNEQFF. Using reference TRBV9 and TRBJ2-1 for the parts outside the CDR3, the full variable domain is DSGVTQTPKHLITATGQRVTLRCSPRSGDLSVYWYQQSLDQGLQFLIQYYNGEERAKGNILERFSAQQFPDLHSELNLSSLELGDSALYFCASSVIGTSGDNEQFFGPGTRLTVL.